The next 10 T cell receptor beta chains were all read from a single sample in a study of blood T cell repertoires in COVID-19 (dated by TCRdb to the early 2020s). Libraries were built with the immunoSEQ multiplex PCR assay. TCRdb took over this immuneACCESS table, retaining in-frame rearrangements with V and J assigned. Such tables are incomplete; in checked studies, under half of the missing clones stem from an unresolved V gene, and the remainder is unexplained. Counted in this sample were tens of thousands of clones; more than 60% of them appeared once. Clones ranked in the top ten supply 25% to 30% of the sample. The sequenced sample consisted of peripheral blood. These receptor sequences come from a woman of 80 years or more with active or convalescent COVID-19.

This rearrangement joins TRBV30 to TRBJ1-4, with 8 bases lining up with TRBD1. The CDR3 is 14 amino acids. CDR1 is GTSNPN and CDR2 is SVGIG in the germline V gene (reference sequence). V trimming: 6 bases; J trimming: 4 bases; junction bases outside the gene matches: 7. The CDR3, as DNA: TGTGCCTGCATAGGACAGGGCAGTAATGAAAAACTGTTTTTT. The encoded protein is CACIGQGSNEKLFF.

The chain is built from TRBV7-8 and TRBJ2-3, with TRBD2 matching 9 bases. This CDR3 region has 16 residues. Trimming cost V 1 base and J 4 bases; bases outside gene matches: 6. In germline, CDR1 is SGHVS, CDR2 FQNEAQ. In nucleotides, the CDR3 is TGTGCCAGCAGCTTAGTGGCGGGGGGGCCCGCAGATACGCAGTATTTT. This sequence encodes CASSLVAGGPADTQYF.

The V and J genes are TRBV4-3 and TRBJ1-6, with D uncertain. Per germline, CDR1 LGHNA and CDR2 YSLEER. Trimming removed 3 bases from V and 9 bases from J, with 15 bases in between. The CDR3 runs 15 residues. The CDR3 region is CASSQIGGLGSPLHF. The CDR3 nucleotides read TGCGCCAGCAGCCAGATTGGAGGGCTTGGTTCACCCCTCCACTTT.

V and J are TRBV5-3 and TRBJ2-7; D possibly corresponds to TRBD1 (5 bases). TRBV5-3 belongs to the ORF category, with a function that is uncertain. This CDR3 is 15 amino acids long. Trimming took 4 bases from V and 2 from J, leaving 16 bases between them. CDR3 protein: CARSPRGQGPYEQYF. In nucleotides, the CDR3 is TGTGCCAGAAGCCCTAGGGGTCAAGGCCCCTACGAGCAGTACTTC.

The chain couples TRBV5-8 to TRBJ1-1; D is uncertain. Germline loops: CDR1 SGHTS, CDR2 YDEGEE. CDR3 length: 12 amino acids. The V and J ends lost 2 bases and 11 bases respectively, with 13 bases between them. CDR3 in DNA: TGTGCCAGCAGCTTCAGGTTCATGGTCGCTTTCTTT. Translation gives CASSFRFMVAFF.

The chain employs TRBV6-2 or TRBV6-3 and TRBJ1-4; D uncertain. Trimming removed 5 bases from V and 0 bases from J, with 7 bases in between. The CDR3 totals 14 residues. Germline CDR1 reads MNHEY; CDR2 reads SVGEGT. This CDR3 reads CASSDTATNEKLFF. In DNA, the CDR3 is TGTGCCAGCAGTGACACCGCAACTAATGAAAAACTGTTTTTT.

The chain uses TRBV7-9 and TRBJ1-2, with 7 bases identical to TRBD1. The CDR3 has 13 residues. The germline CDR1 and CDR2 sequences are SEHNR and FQNEAQ (reference sequence). With V trimmed by 5 bases and J by 6 bases, 6 bases remained unmatched. The CDR3 sequence is CASSLNQGDGYTF. The CDR3 nucleotides are TGTGCCAGCAGCCTCAACCAGGGGGATGGCTACACCTTC.

The chain uses TRBV6-2 or TRBV6-3 and TRBJ1-2, with D uncertain. Germline CDR1 reads MNHEY; CDR2 reads SVGEGT. This CDR3 has 15 amino acids. V was trimmed by 2 bases and J by 2 bases, leaving 12 bases between them. CDR3 sequence: CASSYSLTVNYGYTF. The CDR3 DNA follows: TGTGCCAGCAGTTACAGCCTTACAGTGAACTATGGCTACACCTTC.

The chain employs TRBV19 and TRBJ2-2, with 10 bases that match TRBD2. The V gene's germline CDR1 is LNHDA and CDR2 SQIVND (reference sequence). Germline trimming cut 5 bases from V and 9 bases from J; bases unmatched to any gene: 9. This CDR3 has 15 amino acids. The CDR3 coding sequence is TGTGCCAGTAGTGGTAGCGGGGGGAGCTTCCGGGAGCTGTTTTTT. It is translated as CASSGSGGSFRELFF.

Worth noting for this clone: This clone may be a read error of a much larger clone one base away. This sample also contains other DNA sequences that code for the same CDR3. V and J are TRBV7-2 and TRBJ1-2; 9 bases map to TRBD1. The germline gives CDR1 SGHTA, CDR2 FQGNSA. This CDR3 spans 13 amino acids. Germline trimming cut 3 bases from V and 5 bases from J; bases unmatched to any gene: 1. The CDR3 loop is CASSLGQGYGYTF. CDR3 sequence (DNA): TGTGCCAGCAGCTTGGGACAGGGATATGGCTACACCTTC.